This TCR beta chain was obtained from a study of cytomegalovirus exposure and HLA in healthy donors (dated by TCRdb to the late 2010s). About the full investigation: The approximately 710 repertoires of the first cohort and the roughly 120 validation repertoires were produced on the same platform, according to a later analysis. In addition to the first cohort of about 650 subjects, a separate validation cohort of 120 different subjects was used. To predict cytomegalovirus infection status, the study combined high-throughput TCR immunosequencing, statistical association of individual TCRs with disease status, and machine learning. The study was designed to test whether signatures of past pathogen exposure could be identified by cataloging public T cell receptors.

The paper's findings and limits, for the study overall: A total of 164 TCR beta chains were listed by the study as associated with cytomegalovirus. All 120 or so repertoires were used to score co-occurrence in the validation cohort in a later analysis, because that analysis had no HLA typing for the cohort. Of the cluster scores, 90% to 95% were above 0 in a later analysis, which found that TCRs clustered in the first cohort also tended to co-occur in the approximately 110 validation repertoires. In vitro tests confirmed that a few of the cytomegalovirus-associated TCR beta chains recognize cytomegalovirus antigens. It was suggested by the authors that the approach could potentially be generalized to other disease states and immunological phenotypes. While some public TCRs were present in many individuals, most TCR sequences turned up only very rarely across donors. The classifier was reported to diagnose cytomegalovirus status with high specificity and sensitivity in both the original cohort and the validation cohort.

Concerning this clone itself: This clone's antigen is unknown. The sample holds no much larger clone one base away, and base qualities are not on file.

Library prep was done by the immunoSEQ multiplex PCR assay. On the authors' methods: A statistical classification framework was developed to diagnose cytomegalovirus status using the catalog of TCR beta chain sequences. TCRdb took over this immuneACCESS table, retaining in-frame rearrangements with V and J assigned. Such tables are incomplete; in checked studies, under half of the missing clones stem from an unresolved V gene, and the remainder is unexplained. V, J and clone size reflect that table, while D and trimming were determined from the DNA. Counted in this sample were 47,000 or so clones; 92% of them appeared once. The biggest ten clones account for roughly 1.4% of the sample. Separate from the approximately 700-subject first cohort, the validation cohort of 120 subjects was the group to which the donors belonged. This clonotype was obtained from a young man in good health and CMV-seronegative. Sequencing was carried out using PBMCs.

The nucleotide sequence is given as TGTGCCAGCACGGCAGGGTCGAATGGCTACACCTTC. It translates as CASTAGSNGYTF. In this chain, TRBV6-1 is recombined with TRBJ1-2; 5 matching bases give a weak D call of TRBD1. From a lookup of the germline V gene, CDR1 and CDR2 are MNHNS and SASEGT. The junction shows trimming of 7 bases on V and 6 bases on J, plus 12 bases between the germline ends. The CDR3 has 12 amino acids, counting the end cysteine and phenylalanine. The only DNA kept is the CDR3, 36 bases in frame from the first base.